This T cell receptor beta chain was recovered during a study of spatial heterogeneity in lung cancer. A single record per CDR3 protein comes from TCRdb applying MiXCR to the 5' RACE reads. This table has fewer than 150,000 distinct CDR3 sequences, 11% appearing once. Many counts were recorded for this clonotype. Time point given: blood at routine non-recurrence follow-up after resection. CDR3 length: 16 residues. Germline V lookup: CDR1 MNHNY, CDR2 SVGAGI (reference sequence). Between the trimmed V and J ends, which lost 0 bases and 6 bases, there was a span of 17 bases. Sequenced here: PBMCs, sampled at follow-up. The TCR sequence derives from a female donor with early-stage non-small cell lung cancer. This chain connects TRBV6-6 to TRBJ2-5, with D unclear. The CDR3 loop reads CASSYSKKPGPQTQYF. The CDR3 nucleotides read TGTGCCAGCAGTTACTCGAAGAAACCGGGCCCCCAGACCCAGTACTTC.